This is a list of T cell receptor beta chains from one sample in a study of T cells in Graves' hyperthyroidism and ophthalmopathy. Via MiXCR, TCRdb re-called the multiplex PCR reads, giving one row per CDR3 protein. The sample gives fewer than 400,000 distinct CDR3 sequences, over 15% of which show up once; around 34% is in the top ten. Sequencing used blood. All receptors come from a man aged 25 to 45 with Graves' hyperthyroidism. CDR3s include the opening cysteine and the closing phenylalanine or tryptophan. D genes are given only for firm matches. Clone size is not always given. Where it is, it says once, few, many or a class for expanded clones.

j_call clone_size v_call d_call cdr3_aa cdr3_nt
TRBJ2-7 many TRBV7-3 TRBD2 CASSLQAGGEQYF TGTGCCAGCAGCTTACAAGCGGGAGGCGAGCAGTACTTC
TRBJ2-5 many TRBV20-1 . CSASVRKETQYF TGCAGTGCTAGTGTGAGGAAGGAGACCCAGTACTTC
TRBJ2-7 many TRBV20-1 TRBD2 CSARDPGTSTYEQYF TGCAGTGCTAGAGACCCCGGGACTAGCACCTACGAGCAGTACTTC
TRBJ2-7 . TRBV20-1 TRBD2 CSASDYLTSGSGSYEQYF TGCAGTGCTAGCGACTACCTGACTAGCGGGAGTGGTTCCTACGAGCAGTACTTC
TRBJ2-6 . TRBV9 . CASSSRGANVLTF TGTGCCAGCAGTTCGCGTGGGGCCAACGTCCTGACTTTC
TRBJ1-5 many TRBV28 TRBD1 CASSLTTQGAIQPQHF TGTGCCAGCAGTCTCACGACACAGGGGGCGATTCAGCCCCAGCATTTT
TRBJ2-4 few TRBV19 . CASSTDSLAKNIQYF TGTGCCAGTAGTACCGACAGTCTAGCCAAAAACATTCAGTACTTC
TRBJ2-3 few TRBV5-1 . CASSLDGASADTQYF TGCGCCAGCAGCTTGGATGGCGCTAGCGCAGATACGCAGTATTTT
TRBJ1-1 many TRBV3-1 . CASSQRGSTEAFF TGTGCCAGCTCCCAGCGGGGGTCCACTGAAGCTTTCTTT
TRBJ1-2 . TRBV30 TRBD1 CAWRSTGGGNGYTF TGTGCCTGGAGGTCGACAGGGGGAGGAAATGGCTACACCTTC
TRBJ2-7 many TRBV10-3 . CAISEGLPRNEQYF TGTGCCATCAGTGAAGGTCTCCCCCGGAACGAGCAGTACTTC
TRBJ2-7 many TRBV2 . CADRTWGGEQYF TGTGCCGACAGGACCTGGGGAGGCGAGCAGTACTTC
TRBJ1-4 many TRBV3-1 . CASSQEGEKLFF TGTGCCAGCAGCCAAGAAGGGGAAAAACTGTTTTTT
TRBJ2-1 many TRBV5-1 TRBD1 CASSNIRQGYNEQFF TGCGCCAGCAGCAATATCCGACAGGGGTACAATGAGCAGTTCTTC
TRBJ1-5 . TRBV20-1 TRBD1 CSAVSNRGHSNQPQHF TGCAGTGCTGTCTCAAACAGGGGGCATAGCAATCAGCCCCAGCATTTT
TRBJ2-5 many TRBV28 . CASSRDTVLQETQYF TGTGCCAGCAGTCGGGACACGGTCCTACAAGAGACCCAGTACTTC
TRBJ2-3 many TRBV10-3 TRBD1 CAINPGQGQRNGHTDTQYF TGTGCCATCAACCCGGGACAGGGGCAACGGAACGGGCACACAGATACGCAGTATTTT
TRBJ2-2 many TRBV7-9 TRBD1 CASSLAQTGGANTGELFF TGTGCCAGCAGCTTAGCCCAAACAGGGGGCGCGAACACCGGGGAGCTGTTTTTT
TRBJ2-2 . TRBV5-4 . CASNLSPHTFANTGELFF TGTGCCAGCAACCTCTCACCCCACACGTTCGCGAACACCGGGGAGCTGTTTTTT
TRBJ1-4 . TRBV7-6 . CASSLEGQGTEKLFF TGTGCCAGCAGCTTAGAGGGGCAGGGTACTGAAAAACTGTTTTTT
TRBJ1-6 few TRBV11-3 . CASSITHGSPLHF TGTGCCAGCAGCATTACTCACGGTTCACCCCTCCACTTT
TRBJ1-5 once TRBV5-1 . CASSPQSGQPQHF TGCGCCAGCAGCCCGCAGAGTGGACAGCCCCAGCATTTT
TRBJ1-1 . TRBV4-2 . CASSQEYLQNTEAFF TGTGCCAGCAGCCAAGAATACTTACAGAACACTGAAGCTTTCTTT
TRBJ1-1 few TRBV6-1 . CASIKPIGGEAFF TGTGCCAGCATCAAACCCATCGGCGGAGAAGCTTTCTTT
TRBJ1-1 . TRBV29-1 . CSVAGRMNTEAFF TGCAGCGTTGCCGGCAGGATGAACACTGAAGCTTTCTTT
TRBJ2-2 . TRBV20-1 . CSAQGVAGGTGELFF TGCAGTGCTCAGGGGGTAGCGGGTGGCACCGGGGAGCTGTTTTTT
TRBJ2-2 . TRBV7-9 . CASSSGLGELFF TGTGCCAGCAGCTCGGGACTCGGGGAGCTGTTTTTT
TRBJ2-5 many TRBV27 . CASSLRGETQYF TGTGCCAGCAGTTTACGGGGGGAGACCCAGTACTTC
TRBJ1-1 many TRBV7-2 . CASSSNSGSEAFF TGTGCCAGCAGTAGTAACTCCGGCTCTGAAGCTTTCTTT
TRBJ2-1 . TRBV6-2/TRBV6-3 . CASSTRGESYNEQFF TGTGCCAGCAGCACGAGGGGCGAGTCCTACAATGAGCAGTTCTTC
TRBJ2-1 . TRBV5-6 TRBD1 CASSPDRGLRNEQFF TGTGCCAGCAGCCCGGACAGGGGACTTCGAAATGAGCAGTTCTTC
TRBJ2-4 . TRBV5-1 TRBD1 CASSYGQGRDIQYF TGCGCCAGCAGTTATGGACAGGGTAGGGACATTCAGTACTTC
TRBJ1-5 many TRBV28 . CASSLFGASNQPQHF TGTGCCAGCAGTTTGTTTGGGGCAAGCAATCAGCCCCAGCATTTT
TRBJ2-7 many TRBV5-1 . CASSLELVSSYEQYF TGCGCCAGCAGCTTGGAACTTGTGAGCTCCTACGAGCAGTACTTC
TRBJ2-2 . TRBV12-5 . CASGLIITGNTGELLF TGTGCTAGTGGTTTGATCATTACAGGGAACACCGGGGAGCTGCTTTTT
TRBJ2-5 many TRBV7-2 . CASSFWGGETQYF TGTGCCAGCAGCTTCTGGGGTGGGGAGACCCAGTACTTC
TRBJ2-7 few TRBV7-2 . CASSSPAVTYEQYF TGTGCCAGCAGCTCCCCCGCAGTTACCTACGAGCAGTACTTC
TRBJ2-5 . TRBV5-1 . CASSFRDQKETQSF TGCGCCAGCAGCTTTCGGGACCAGAAAGAGACCCAGTCCTTC
TRBJ2-3 many TRBV3-1 . CASSQDRASDTQYF TGTGCCAGCAGCCAAGATCGGGCCTCGGATACGCAGTATTTT
TRBJ2-7 many TRBV3-1 . CASSPGGAGLEQYF TGTGCCAGCAGCCCCGGCGGGGCCGGCTTGGAGCAGTACTTC
TRBJ2-2 many TRBV12-3/TRBV12-4 . CASSGASVTGELFF TGTGCCAGCAGTGGGGCAAGCGTCACCGGGGAGCTGTTTTTT
TRBJ1-6 . TRBV12-3/TRBV12-4 . CASSLGAGQEWPLHF TGTGCCAGCAGTTTAGGAGCAGGGCAAGAATGGCCCCTCCACTTT